This TCR beta chain stems from a study of T cell responses to AZD1222 COVID-19 vaccine (dated by TCRdb to the early 2020s). Study-wide context: Because spike-specific TCR depth and breadth did not differ between the two schedules, AZD1222 recipients who got a second dose at roughly 4 weeks were pooled with those who got a second dose at roughly 12 weeks. TCR sequencing was performed for 230 to 250 trial participants, of whom 207 were given two doses of AZD1222 and roughly 25 were given two doses of MenACWY control vaccine. Enrollment into the trials was organized by age into subgroups of 18-55, 56-69 and 70-plus years, and those subgroups contained roughly 150, 30 and 60 TCR-sequenced participants, respectively. Study-wide conclusions, independent of this receptor: The 56-69-year group was small, and its depth increase did not reach significance, likely because of low power. Conclusions about previously exposed vaccinees are limited, since just 6 or 7 AZD1222 recipients were seropositive for SARS-CoV-2 at baseline. After two AZD1222 doses, both the breadth and the depth of spike-specific TCRs were significantly higher than at day 0 and than in MenACWY recipients. Vaccine-associated CD4 TCRs spanned the whole spike protein, with dominant responses in regions 160-218 and 743-854. Participants were mostly white British and included more females than males, and it was suggested by the authors that clonal diversity may have been underestimated. Nearly half of unique spike-specific TCRs reportedly recognized epitopes outside regions mutated in the B.1.351 and B.1.1.7 variants. Because no day 14 peak-response samples were available, the repertoires could be characterized only after the peak T cell response.

Remarks on this clone: Which antigen it targets is not known. Within one base of it there is no much larger clone, and no base qualities were kept.

Counted from cysteine to phenylalanine, this CDR3 has 13 amino acids. CDR3 DNA only is kept here, 39 bases in frame from base 1. The germline V gene (reference sequence) yields SGHNT for CDR1 and YYREEE for CDR2. V and J lose 2 bases and 4 bases, and a span of 9 bases separates them. Explained via the paper, the time point label denotes: baseline before first vaccination. The vaccinee samples were drawn from two UK trials, COV001 and COV002, one of which was a single-blind randomized controlled phase 2/3 trial testing AZD1222 (ChAdOx1 nCoV-19) in healthy adults. For TCRbeta chain sequencing, PBMC samples were collected from trial participants at day 0 and at day 28 after the second dose. The CDR3 regions of human TCRbeta chains were analyzed by immunosequencing. The study's processing was this. TCRs in the repertoires were compared against a reference library of SARS-CoV-2-specific TCRs that had been generated with the MIRA antigen-specificity platform. Breadth was defined as the fraction of unique TCRs that were SARS-CoV-2-associated. Depth was defined as the fraction of total T cells that were SARS-CoV-2-associated. Using the MIRA data, each spike-specific TCR was assigned both to the spike region to which the TCR was reactive and to a CD4 or CD8 class. Log10-transformed breadth and depth values were compared by one-way ANOVA with Sidak's multiple comparisons tests. TCRdb limited this immuneACCESS table to in-frame rearrangements with V and J called. A share of clones is missing; checked studies link under half to unresolved V genes, and the rest is unexplained. The V and J calls and clone size were taken over from that table, and D and trimming were inferred from the DNA. This sample gives about 99,000 clones in total; about nine tenths of them show up just once. 4% to 5.5% of the sample comes from the top ten.

Sequences were derived from peripheral blood, sampled on day 0 of AZD1222 vaccination. This TCR was sampled from an adult in good health. The chain is assembled from TRBV5-4 and TRBJ2-5; TRBD2 is possibly the D segment (6 matching bases). This receptor has the CDR3 CASSFWGVETQYF. DNA sequence: TGTGCCAGCAGCTTCTGGGGGGTAGAGACCCAGTACTTC.